This T cell receptor (beta chain) was retrieved from a study of blood T cells in healthy people across ages. The CDR3 has 16 amino acids. Trimming took off 2 bases at V and 3 bases at J, with 11 bases between the two ends. Germline CDR1 MGHRA, CDR2 YSYEKL. Together with a sample-barcoded 5' primer, a J-beta primer mix was included in a second PCR lasting about 6 to 12 cycles. TCRdb passed the 5' RACE reads through MiXCR, listing each CDR3 protein once. The sample carries 500,000 to 550,000 distinct CDR3 sequences, around 24% recorded once. In addition, the sample was reused for a study of T cells of mothers and their children. As reported in that work: Sample barcodes and 2-4 random nucleotides were added by the M1S primer of the second PCR.

The TCR sequence derives from a boy aged 10-17 years in good health. The J gene is TRBJ1-6, the V gene TRBV4-1; D remains unclear. Source material: blood. The CDR3 sequence is CASSQHIGFYNSPLHF. The CDR3 nucleotides are TGCGCCAGCAGCCAACATATAGGGTTCTATAATTCACCCCTCCACTTT.